This T cell receptor (beta chain) appears in the sequencing data of a study of blood T cell repertoires in COVID-19. Turning to the study itself: The samples span acute and convalescent COVID-19 from the United States, Italy and Spain. The cDNA or gDNA used as material had been derived from T cells, B-cell-depleted T cells, or PBMCs.

Original analysis: Estimation of nucleated cell counts was performed using reference gene primer amplification. Clones were sequenced by immunoSEQ multiplex PCR, and TCRdb holds only the in-frame ones, with some missing. That table furnishes V, J and clone size, whereas the DNA furnished D and trimming. The sample includes about 180,000 clones, more than 70% of them seen just once. There are 12 residues in the CDR3. With 6 bases removed from V and 6 bases from J, the gap between germline ends came to 10 bases. The germline CDR1 and CDR2 sequences are MNHNY and SVGAGI (reference sequence). The rearrangement links TRBV6-6 to TRBJ2-3; D is perhaps TRBD2 (5 bases). What was sequenced was peripheral blood. The TCR comes from a woman aged 30 to 39 with acute or convalescent COVID-19. This CDR3 reads CASSPSWDTQYF. The CDR3 DNA reads TGTGCCAGCAGCCCTAGCTGGGATACGCAGTATTTT.